This T cell receptor (beta chain) comes out of a study of somatic mutations in cytotoxic T cells in rheumatoid arthritis. The study, taken as a whole, reports: The study found that the largest CD8+ clone exceeded 20% of CD8+ cells in about an eighth of the roughly 60 patients.

Clones were read by immunoSEQ multiplex PCR, and TCRdb kept only the in-frame ones, dropping some. The sample comprises 6,000 to 8,500 clones, 75% of which are singletons, and 30% to 45% rests with the top ten. Trimming left V 2 bases short and J 7 bases short, with 6 bases between. Germline V lookup: CDR1 SQVTM, CDR2 ANQGSEA. The CDR3 length is 11 residues. Each healthy control was a blood donor; the group had a median age of roughly 54 years (range roughly 21-75), and roughly 58% were female. As for this clone: Its target is unknown.

The sequencing sample was made of CD8+ T cells sorted from blood. The chain recombines TRBV29-1 with TRBJ2-1; no reliable D call. This clonotype was obtained from a woman in her fifties or sixties in good health. Here the CDR3 DNA reads TGCAGCGTTGAACTCCAGAATGAGCAGTTCTTC. Its protein is CSVELQNEQFF.